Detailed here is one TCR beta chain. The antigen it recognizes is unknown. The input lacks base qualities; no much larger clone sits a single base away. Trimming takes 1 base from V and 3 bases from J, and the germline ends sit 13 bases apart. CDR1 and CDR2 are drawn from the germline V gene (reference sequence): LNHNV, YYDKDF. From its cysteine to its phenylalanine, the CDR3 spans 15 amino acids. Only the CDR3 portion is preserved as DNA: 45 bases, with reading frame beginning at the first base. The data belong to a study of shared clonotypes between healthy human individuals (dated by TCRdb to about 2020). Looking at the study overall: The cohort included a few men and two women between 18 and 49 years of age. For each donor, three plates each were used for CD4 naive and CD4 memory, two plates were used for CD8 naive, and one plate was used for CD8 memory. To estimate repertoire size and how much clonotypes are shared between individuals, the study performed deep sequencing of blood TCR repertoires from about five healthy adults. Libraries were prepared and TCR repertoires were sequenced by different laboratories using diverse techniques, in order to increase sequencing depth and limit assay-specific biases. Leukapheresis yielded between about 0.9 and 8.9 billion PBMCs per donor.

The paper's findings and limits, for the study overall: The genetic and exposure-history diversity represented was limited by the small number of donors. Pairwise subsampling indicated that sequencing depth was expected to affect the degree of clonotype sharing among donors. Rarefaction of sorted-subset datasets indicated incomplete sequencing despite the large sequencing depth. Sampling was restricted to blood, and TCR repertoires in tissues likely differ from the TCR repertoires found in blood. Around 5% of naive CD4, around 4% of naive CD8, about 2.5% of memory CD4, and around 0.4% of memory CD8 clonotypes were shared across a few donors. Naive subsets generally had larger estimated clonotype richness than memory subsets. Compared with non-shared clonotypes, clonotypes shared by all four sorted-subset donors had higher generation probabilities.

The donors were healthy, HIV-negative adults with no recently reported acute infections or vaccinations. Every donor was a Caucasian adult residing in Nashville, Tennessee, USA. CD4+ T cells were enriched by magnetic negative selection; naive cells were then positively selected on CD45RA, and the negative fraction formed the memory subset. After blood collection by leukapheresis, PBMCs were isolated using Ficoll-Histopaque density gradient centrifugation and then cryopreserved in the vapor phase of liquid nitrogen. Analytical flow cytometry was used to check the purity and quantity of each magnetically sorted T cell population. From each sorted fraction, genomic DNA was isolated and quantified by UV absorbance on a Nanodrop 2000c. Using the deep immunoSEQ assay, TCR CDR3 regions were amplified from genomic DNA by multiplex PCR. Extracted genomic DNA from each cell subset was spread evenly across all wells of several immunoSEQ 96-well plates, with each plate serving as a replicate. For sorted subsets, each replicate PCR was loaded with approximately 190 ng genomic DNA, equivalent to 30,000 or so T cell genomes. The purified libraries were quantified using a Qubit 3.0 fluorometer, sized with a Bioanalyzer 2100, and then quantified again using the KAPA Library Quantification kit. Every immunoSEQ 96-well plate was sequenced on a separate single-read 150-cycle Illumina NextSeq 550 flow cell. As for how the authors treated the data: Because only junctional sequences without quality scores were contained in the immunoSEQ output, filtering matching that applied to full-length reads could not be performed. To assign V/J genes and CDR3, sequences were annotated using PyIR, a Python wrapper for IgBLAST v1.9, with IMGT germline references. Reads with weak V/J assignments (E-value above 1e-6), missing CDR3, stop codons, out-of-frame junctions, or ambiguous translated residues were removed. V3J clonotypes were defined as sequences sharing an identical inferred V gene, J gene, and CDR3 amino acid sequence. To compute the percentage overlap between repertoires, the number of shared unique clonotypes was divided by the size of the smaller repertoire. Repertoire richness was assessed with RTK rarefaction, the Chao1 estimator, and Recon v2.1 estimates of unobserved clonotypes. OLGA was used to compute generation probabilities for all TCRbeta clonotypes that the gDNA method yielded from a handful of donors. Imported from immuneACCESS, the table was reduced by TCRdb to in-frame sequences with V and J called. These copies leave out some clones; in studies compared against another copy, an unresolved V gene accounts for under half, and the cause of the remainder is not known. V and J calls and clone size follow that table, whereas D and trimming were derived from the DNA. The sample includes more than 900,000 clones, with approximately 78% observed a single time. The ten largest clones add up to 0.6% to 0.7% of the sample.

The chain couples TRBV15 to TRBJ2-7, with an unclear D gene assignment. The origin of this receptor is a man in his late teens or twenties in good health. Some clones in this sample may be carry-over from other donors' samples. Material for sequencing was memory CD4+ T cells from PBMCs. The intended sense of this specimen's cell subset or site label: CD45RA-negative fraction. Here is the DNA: TGTGCCACCAGCAGAGGGCTCTTAGGCGGCTACGAGCAGTACTTC. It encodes CATSRGLLGGYEQYF.